The 29 T cell receptor beta chains presented below share a single source sample, sequenced in a study of blood T cells in healthy people across ages. The use of a sample-barcoded 5' primer and a J-beta primer mix characterized a second PCR of about 7 to 12 cycles. A single record per CDR3 protein comes from TCRdb applying MiXCR to the 5' RACE reads. The sample yields over a million distinct CDR3 sequences, roughly 64% seen once. The sequencing input was blood. Receptors were obtained from a man aged 18 to 29 in good health.

The chain carries TRBV15 and TRBJ2-5; D gene ambiguous. V was trimmed by 3 bases and J by 5 bases, leaving 7 bases between them. Germline V gene data show CDR1 as LNHNV and CDR2 as YYDKDF (reference sequence). The CDR3 is 12 residues long. CDR3 region: CATSSVWETQYF. For the CDR3, the DNA is TGTGCCACCAGCAGTGTGTGGGAGACCCAGTACTTC.

The gene calls are TRBV6-5 and TRBJ2-7, with a tentative D call TRBD2 (5 bases). The germline V and J ends were trimmed by 1 base and 1 base, with 8 bases remaining between them. The CDR3 has 14 residues. Germline assignment: CDR1 MNHEY and CDR2 SVGAGI. CDR3 sequence reads: CASSYYGESYEQYF. In nucleotides, the CDR3 is TGTGCCAGCAGTTACTACGGGGAGTCCTACGAGCAGTACTTC.

This chain uses TRBV11-2 with TRBJ2-3; 8 bases align to TRBD1. CDR3 length: 16 amino acids. Germline V gene sequence: CDR1 SGHAT, CDR2 FQNNGV. J was trimmed by 6 bases and V by 5 bases; bases with no gene match: 13. CDR3 residues: CASSPRTGRDGDTQYF. Written as DNA, the CDR3 is TGTGCCAGCAGCCCAAGGACAGGGCGCGACGGTGATACGCAGTATTTT.

The V and J genes are TRBV12-3 or TRBV12-4 and TRBJ1-2, with 9 bases that match TRBD1. J was trimmed by 7 bases and V by 4 bases; bases with no gene match: 4. The CDR3 totals 13 residues. DNA for the CDR3: TGTGCCAGCAGTTCACAGGGGGCAGGTGGCTACACCTTC. Amino acids: CASSSQGAGGYTF.

The chain has TRBV3-1 and TRBJ1-5; 10 positions match TRBD1. The length of the CDR3 is 16 residues. CDR1 LGHDT and CDR2 YNNKEL come from the germline V gene (reference sequence). J gave up 3 bases and V 4 bases, and 6 bases lay outside the gene matches. The CDR3, as DNA: TGTGCCAGCAGCCGAACGGGACAGGGGTACAATCAGCCCCAGCATTTT. This translates into CASSRTGQGYNQPQHF.

The chain has TRBV28 and TRBJ2-5; 8 nucleotides agree with TRBD1. V shed 6 bases, J shed 4 bases, and the junction held 10 bases outside the gene matches. This CDR3 has 15 residues. Germline V gives CDR1 MDHEN, CDR2 SYDVKM. CDR3 amino acids: CASSTQGAGVETQYF. The CDR3 DNA sequence: TGTGCCAGCAGCACCCAGGGGGCCGGGGTAGAGACCCAGTACTTC.

The chain links TRBV27 to TRBJ2-1; D remains ambiguous. The CDR3 covers 13 residues. V lost 8 bases and J 0 bases, leaving 8 bases between the germline ends. CDR1 is MNHEY, CDR2 SMNVEV, per germline (reference sequence). For the CDR3, the DNA is TGTGCCAGCGGGCGGATCTCCTACAATGAGCAGTTCTTC. Translation gives CASGRISYNEQFF.

This chain connects TRBV20-1 to TRBJ2-5; possibly TRBD2 for D (6 bases). The CDR3 runs to 16 residues. Deletions cut 5 bases from V and 2 bases from J, with 21 bases between. Germline V gene data show CDR1 as DFQATT and CDR2 as SNEGSKA (reference sequence). The CDR3 loop reads CSAPRGDGEVQETQYF. The CDR3 DNA reads as TGCAGTGCTCCTCGTGGGGACGGGGAGGTACAAGAGACCCAGTACTTC.

This clonotype was recorded a few times. V is TRBV6-2 or TRBV6-3 and J is TRBJ2-7, with TRBD2 matching over 14 bases. CDR1 MNHEY and CDR2 SVGEGT come from the germline V gene. The trim removed 5 bases at V and 3 bases at J, leaving 9 bases unmatched. The CDR3 sequence is 17 residues long. The chain's CDR3 is CASSPGTSGRGDYEQYF. The CDR3 nucleotides read TGTGCCAGCAGTCCCGGGACTAGCGGGAGAGGAGACTACGAGCAGTACTTC.

This chain connects TRBV2 to TRBJ1-1; D is ambiguous. V lost 4 bases and J 2 bases, leaving 11 bases between the germline ends. CDR1 SNHLY and CDR2 FYNNEI come from the germline V gene. The CDR3 consists of 14 residues. The CDR3 loop reads CASSGEGRNTEAFF. The CDR3 nucleotides are TGTGCCAGCAGTGGGGAAGGGCGTAACACTGAAGCTTTCTTT. Filled out from reference TRBV2 and TRBJ1-1, the complete variable domain reads EPEVTQTPSHQVTQMGQEVILRCVPISNHLYFYWYRQILGQKVEFLVSFYNNEISEKSEIFDDQFSVERPDGSNFTLKIRSTKLEDSAMYFCASSGEGRNTEAFFGQGTRLTVV.

In this sample, this clonotype turned up a few times. The chain combines TRBV5-5 with TRBJ1-6, with D unresolved. This CDR3 comprises 17 residues. CDR1 and CDR2 from the germline V gene are SGHKS and YYEKEE (reference sequence). V was clipped by 4 bases and J by 0 bases, with 14 bases between them. The CDR3 here is CASSPTRLSSYNSPLHF. The DNA of the CDR3 is TGTGCCAGCAGCCCGACCAGGTTAAGCTCCTATAATTCACCCCTCCACTTT. The complete variable domain, with remaining parts taken from reference TRBV5-5 and TRBJ1-6, reads DAGVTQSPTHLIKTRGQQVTLRCSPISGHKSVSWYQQVLGQGPQFIFQYYEKEERGRGNFPDRFSARQFPNYSSELNVNALLLGDSALYLCASSPTRLSSYNSPLHFGNGTRLTVT.

The chain recombines TRBV2 with TRBJ2-7; D is unclear. This CDR3 has 12 residues. The germline V and J ends were trimmed by 3 bases and 5 bases, with 8 bases remaining between them. Germline V CDR1 and CDR2: SNHLY, FYNNEI. The CDR3 sequence is CASSDGYDEQYF. The CDR3 DNA follows: TGTGCCAGCAGTGACGGGTACGACGAGCAGTACTTC. Complete variable domain (other parts from reference TRBV2 and TRBJ2-7): EPEVTQTPSHQVTQMGQEVILRCVPISNHLYFYWYRQILGQKVEFLVSFYNNEISEKSEIFDDQFSVERPDGSNFTLKIRSTKLEDSAMYFCASSDGYDEQYFGPGTRLTVT.

CDR3 loop: CSVWGPGETQYF. The DNA of the CDR3 is TGCAGCGTGTGGGGGCCGGGAGAGACCCAGTACTTC. The rearrangement uses TRBV29-1 and TRBJ2-5; D possibly corresponds to TRBD1 (6 bases). V was pared by 6 bases and J by 4 bases, with 12 bases between. Germline V lookup: CDR1 SQVTM, CDR2 ANQGSEA. The CDR3 extends over 12 amino acids.

This clonotype was counted a few times. The genes are TRBV10-3 and TRBJ2-5; no reliable D call. V was trimmed by 0 bases and J by 5 bases, leaving 13 bases between them. Germline V CDR1 and CDR2: ENHRY, SYGVKD. CDR3 size: 15 residues. CDR3 in amino acids: CAISESIGLRETQYF. The CDR3 DNA is TGTGCCATCAGTGAGTCGATTGGGTTGCGGGAGACCCAGTACTTC.

The rearrangement links TRBV20-1 to TRBJ2-5; 11 bases map to TRBD2. The germline gives CDR1 DFQATT, CDR2 SNEGSKA (reference sequence). V was pared by 5 bases and J by 11 bases, with 16 bases of the junction left unmatched. The CDR3 extends over 15 amino acids. Here the CDR3 DNA reads TGCAGTGCTGCCCCACCTAGCGGGAGGAGGAATGAGCAGTACTTC. This translates into CSAAPPSGRRNEQYF.

This clonotype was counted only a few times. This chain uses TRBV5-1 with TRBJ1-2; unclear D gene. Germline values: CDR1 SGHRS, CDR2 YFSETQ. CDR3 length equals 13 residues. Trimming removed 6 bases from V and 2 bases from J, with 11 bases in between. The CDR3 DNA sequence: TGCGCCAGCACCGATGAGACGAACTATGGCTACACCTTC. It encodes CASTDETNYGYTF.

This clonotype has a count of ten or more. The V gene is TRBV20-1, the J gene TRBJ2-3; possibly TRBD2 for D (6 bases). The CDR3 loop spans 16 amino acids. From germline, CDR1 is DFQATT and CDR2 SNEGSKA (reference sequence). The V end lost 2 bases, the J end lost 2 bases, and 17 bases lay between the germline ends. In DNA form, the CDR3 reads TGCAGTGCTAGACAAATGGTCGGAGGGGTCACAGATACGCAGTATTTT. Translation: CSARQMVGGVTDTQYF.

The chain has TRBV20-1 and TRBJ2-1, with 11 bases aligning to TRBD2. V lost 0 bases, J lost 6 bases, and 10 bases stayed unmatched. This CDR3 is 17 amino acids long. The germline gives CDR1 DFQATT, CDR2 SNEGSKA (reference sequence). The CDR3: CSARDWLAGGAGNEQFF. The CDR3 nucleotides are TGCAGTGCTAGAGATTGGCTAGCGGGGGGCGCCGGCAATGAGCAGTTCTTC.

As to this clonotype: At one end the junction does not follow the germline gene, possibly because of a read error. The V and J genes are TRBV6-1 and TRBJ2-1, with TRBD1 matching over 11 bases. Germline V gene sequence: CDR1 MNHNS, CDR2 SASEGT. This CDR3 is built from 14 residues. The CDR3 loop is CVSSPGTGGNEPFF. The CDR3 nucleotides read TGTGTCAGCAGTCCTGGGACAGGGGGGAATGAGCCGTTCTTC.

This chain's CDR3 is CATLGGLDHGYTF. The CDR3 coding sequence is TGTGCCACACTAGGGGGTTTGGACCATGGCTACACCTTC. V usage is TRBV10-3 and J usage is TRBJ1-2, with a possible D match to TRBD1 (6 bases). In germline, CDR1 is ENHRY, CDR2 SYGVKD. The germline V and J ends were trimmed by 10 bases and 6 bases, with 18 bases remaining between them. CDR3 size: 13 residues.

The V call is TRBV15, the J call TRBJ2-1; 11 bases are shared with TRBD2. CDR1 LNHNV and CDR2 YYDKDF come from the germline V gene (reference sequence). The CDR3 consists of 15 residues. The junction had 5 bases not matched to a gene; V was cut back by 5 bases and J by 5 bases. CDR3 in DNA: TGTGCCACCAGCGGGGGACTAGCGGAGCACAATGAGCAGTTCTTC. Translating gives CATSGGLAEHNEQFF.

The sample holds a few counts of this clonotype. The genes are TRBV4-1 and TRBJ1-4; no definite D call. CDR3 length: 14 residues. In germline, CDR1 is MGHRA, CDR2 YSYEKL. The V gene lost 0 bases and the J gene lost 8 bases, with 10 bases spanning the gap. CDR3 sequence (DNA): TGCGCCAGCAGCCAAGATCCCGGTTTAGAAAAACTGTTTTTT. This sequence encodes CASSQDPGLEKLFF.

This clonotype was seen once. V usage is TRBV3-1 and J usage is TRBJ2-5; no clear D. The CDR3 is 16 amino acids. In germline, CDR1 is LGHDT, CDR2 YNNKEL (reference sequence). The V end lost 4 bases, the J end lost 1 base, and 16 bases lay between the germline ends. CDR3 nucleotide sequence: TGTGCCAGCAGCCCCCCCCTAGAGTCGCTCCAAGAGACCCAGTACTTC. This translates into CASSPPLESLQETQYF.

The chain has TRBV4-3 and TRBJ2-7, with D possibly being TRBD1 (6 bases). V was cut by 2 bases and J by 4 bases, with 12 bases left in between. Germline V lookup: CDR1 LGHNA, CDR2 YSLEER. The CDR3 contains 14 residues. As DNA, the CDR3 is TGCGCCAGCAGCCAAAGCCCCGGGACATACGAGCAGTACTTC. Residues: CASSQSPGTYEQYF.

The DNA of the CDR3 is TGCAGCGTTACACAGGGGGCCTATGAGCAGTTCTTC. This codes for CSVTQGAYEQFF. The J gene is TRBJ2-1, the V gene TRBV29-1; TRBD1 aligns across 9 bases. The V gene's germline CDR1 is SQVTM and CDR2 ANQGSEA. This CDR3 has 12 amino acids. The junction had 4 bases not matched to a gene; V was cut back by 5 bases and J by 8 bases.

The chain joins TRBV6-6 to TRBJ2-7, with D possibly being TRBD2 (6 bases). V was pared by 0 bases and J by 2 bases, with 14 bases between. The length of the CDR3 is 16 residues. Germline V lookup: CDR1 MNHNY, CDR2 SVGAGI (reference sequence). The CDR3 nucleotides are TGTGCCAGCAGTTACTCGATGTGGGAGGAAACCTACGAGCAGTACTTC. It encodes CASSYSMWEETYEQYF.

The CDR3 region has the DNA TGTGCCAGCAGCGATAGGACTAGCATCACAGATACGCAGTATTTT. Encoded protein: CASSDRTSITDTQYF. The chain recombines TRBV5-6 with TRBJ2-3; TRBD2 matches 8 bases. CDR3 length: 15 residues. J lost 2 bases, V lost 4 bases, and 6 bases had no gene match. CDR1 is SGHDT and CDR2 is YYEEEE in the germline V gene.

The chain is built from TRBV4-1 and TRBJ2-7; D perhaps matches TRBD2 (5 bases). In germline, CDR1 is MGHRA, CDR2 YSYEKL. This CDR3 is built from 17 residues. Trimming took off 0 bases at V and 6 bases at J, with 21 bases between the two ends. CDR3: CASSQEPLAPFRGEQYF. CDR3 in DNA: TGCGCCAGCAGCCAAGAACCCCTGGCACCGTTCCGGGGCGAGCAGTACTTC.

This clonotype was picked up a small number of times. The chain employs TRBV7-6 and TRBJ2-1, with TRBD2 as a possible D gene (5 bases). Trimming pared 2 bases from V and 10 bases from J, leaving 12 bases between. This CDR3 has 13 amino acids. In germline, CDR1 is SGHVS, CDR2 FNYEAQ. The CDR3 bases are TGTGCCAGCAGCTTAAGCCCTCAGCGGGAGCAGTTCTTC. This encodes CASSLSPQREQFF.